The TCR beta chain under discussion was sequenced for a study of blood T cell repertoires in COVID-19. Study at large: Donors in the United States, Italy and Spain gave samples during acute or convalescent COVID-19.

In the original workflow: Quantification of nucleated cells was approximated via reference gene primer amplification. TCRdb's table, derived via immunoSEQ multiplex PCR, lists solely in-frame clones and lacks some. Clone size and V and J calls were adopted from that table, with D and trimming inferred from the DNA. Here the sample spans more than 95,000 clones, roughly 86% being singletons. Sequenced material: peripheral blood. The source is a woman between 55 and 75 years old in a cohort sampled during active or convalescent COVID-19.

Here the CDR3 reads CASSTGPGRKLFF. The CDR3 nucleotides read TGTGCCAGCAGTACAGGGCCGGGGAGAAAACTGTTTTTT. The genes are TRBV6-5 and TRBJ1-4; possible D gene TRBD1, 6 bases. Trimming removed 5 bases from V and 10 bases from J, with 14 bases in between. Germline-derived CDR1 and CDR2 are MNHEY and SVGAGI. This CDR3 is 13 amino acids long.